The TCR beta chain described here comes from a study of shared clonotypes between healthy human individuals. Sequencing used immunoSEQ multiplex PCR; TCRdb keeps in-frame clones, though not all of them. In the table there are over 2 million clones, just under 95% of which are singletons. Deletions cut 2 bases from V and 4 bases from J, with 15 bases between. The germline V gene has CDR1 SGHNT and CDR2 YYREEE (reference sequence). This CDR3 has 15 amino acids. Subsets obtained from CD4+ cells comprised CD45RA+ naive and CD45RA-negative memory cells. Specimen: naive CD4+ T cells from PBMCs. Indicated subset: CD45RA+ positively selected. The receptor comes from a man in his late teens or twenties in good health. Some clones in this sample may be carry-over from other donors' samples. This chain connects TRBV5-4 to TRBJ1-2, with D unclear. CDR3 in DNA: TGTGCCAGCAGCTTTAGTACCAGTCCTCTCTATGGCTACACCTTC. Its translation is CASSFSTSPLYGYTF.